The entry that follows covers one T cell receptor (beta chain) sequence. Which antigen it targets is not known. There are no base qualities to consult, and no much larger clone falls within one base. Using the deep immunoSEQ assay, multiplex PCR amplified TCR CDR3 regions from genomic DNA. Extracted genomic DNA from each cell subset was distributed evenly across all wells of several immunoSEQ 96-well plates, and each plate was treated as a replicate. Each replicate PCR for sorted subsets received approximately 200 ng genomic DNA, equal to 30,000 or so T cell genomes. The purified libraries were quantified using a Qubit 3.0 fluorometer, sized with a Bioanalyzer 2100, and then quantified again using the KAPA Library Quantification kit. Every immunoSEQ 96-well plate was sequenced on a separate single-read 150-cycle Illumina NextSeq 550 flow cell. As for the original processing: Because the immunoSEQ output included only junctional sequences and no quality scores, the filtering could not be the same as the filtering used for full-length reads. Sequences were annotated with PyIR, a Python wrapper for IgBLAST v1.9, using IMGT germline references to assign V/J genes and CDR3. Reads with weak V/J assignments (E-value above 1e-6), missing CDR3, stop codons, out-of-frame junctions, or ambiguous translated residues were removed. A V3J clonotype was defined by an identical inferred V gene, J gene, and CDR3 amino acid sequence. The percentage overlap between two repertoires was calculated by dividing the number of shared unique clonotypes by the size of the smaller repertoire. Three approaches were used to assess repertoire richness: RTK rarefaction, the Chao1 estimator, and Recon v2.1 estimates of unobserved clonotypes. Generation probabilities for all TCRbeta clonotypes obtained by the gDNA method from a handful of donors were computed using OLGA. The table comes from immuneACCESS by way of TCRdb, which keeps in-frame sequences with V and J called. Part of the clones is missing from these tables; in studies checked, under half for an unresolved V gene and the rest for unknown reasons. The DNA was the basis for D and trimming; V, J and clone size are from that table. The sample table shows approximately 2.5 million clones, and roughly 93% are seen once. Of the sample, approximately 0.35% falls within the top ten clones.

The data were obtained in a study of shared clonotypes between healthy human individuals (dated by TCRdb to about 2020). In the study overall: The cohort comprised two women and a few men aged 18 to 49 years. For each donor, CD4 naive and CD4 memory were each run on three plates, CD8 naive on two plates, and CD8 memory on one plate. Blood TCR repertoires of about five healthy adults were deeply sequenced to estimate repertoire size and the extent of clonotype sharing between individuals. Different laboratories and diverse techniques were used to prepare libraries and sequence TCR repertoires, to increase sequencing depth and limit assay-specific biases. Between about 0.85 and 9.5 billion PBMCs per donor were obtained by leukapheresis. The research as a whole found: Naive subsets generally had larger estimated clonotype richness than memory subsets did. Because the study included a small number of donors, the genetic and exposure-history diversity represented was limited. Pairwise subsampling led to the expectation that sequencing depth would affect the degree of clonotype sharing among donors. Sampling was restricted to blood, and TCR repertoires in tissue are likely to differ from TCR repertoires in blood. Rarefaction of sorted-subset datasets indicated incomplete sequencing despite the large sequencing depth. When a few donors were compared, the shared fraction of clonotypes was around 5% for naive CD4, 3.5% to 4% for naive CD8, 2% to 2.5% for memory CD4, and roughly 0.4% for memory CD8. Higher generation probabilities were observed for clonotypes shared by all four sorted-subset donors than for non-shared clonotypes.

Ends trimmed: V by 5 bases, J by 6 bases; bases unmatched to a gene: 5. From cysteine to phenylalanine, the CDR3 is 16 amino acids long. Of the read, only the CDR3 DNA is kept; its 48 bases are in frame from base 1. The germline V gene specifies SGHRS as CDR1 and YFSETQ as CDR2. The donors were healthy, HIV-negative adults who had no recently reported acute infections or vaccinations. Every donor was a Caucasian adult living in Nashville, Tennessee, USA. CD4+ T cells were enriched through magnetic negative selection, after which naive cells were positively selected on CD45RA and the remaining negative fraction served as the memory subset. Blood was collected by leukapheresis, and PBMCs were isolated by Ficoll-Histopaque density gradient centrifugation and then cryopreserved in liquid nitrogen vapor phase. Analytical flow cytometry was used to check the purity and quantity of every magnetically sorted T cell population. From each sorted fraction, genomic DNA was isolated and quantified by UV absorbance on a Nanodrop 2000c.

The clonotype was recovered from a man between 18 and 35 years old in good health. Some clones in this sample may be carry-over from other donors' samples. The specimen was naive CD4+ T cells from PBMCs. The cell subset or site label for this specimen denotes: CD45RA+ positively selected. Rearrangement joined TRBV5-1 to TRBJ2-1; TRBD2 aligns with 16 central bases. The nucleotides read TGCGCCAGCAGGGGACTAGCGGGAGGGCCCGGCAATGAGCAGTTCTTC. This encodes CASRGLAGGPGNEQFF.